These 31 T cell receptor beta chains originate from one sample sequenced in a study of blood T cell repertoires in COVID-19. Sequencing used immunoSEQ multiplex PCR; TCRdb keeps in-frame clones, though not all of them. This table has 150,000 to 200,000 clones, 88% appearing once. Sample: peripheral blood. The source is a woman in her 30s with acute or convalescent COVID-19.

J is TRBJ2-1 and V is TRBV3-1 (or the pseudogene TRBV3-2); 13 bases line up with TRBD2. Per the germline V gene, CDR1 is LGHDT and CDR2 is YNNKEL (reference sequence). Unmatched junction bases numbered 6, after V lost 4 bases and J lost 0 bases. The CDR3 has 18 amino acids. The CDR3 here is CASSPRLAGGPSYNEQFF. CDR3 bases: TGTGCCAGCAGCCCCAGACTAGCGGGAGGCCCCTCCTACAATGAGCAGTTCTTC.

The chain couples TRBV7-2 to TRBJ1-5, with TRBD1 as a possible D gene (6 bases). The V gene lost 1 base and the J gene lost 5 bases, with 9 bases spanning the gap. The CDR3 consists of 14 residues. Germline loops: CDR1 SGHTA, CDR2 FQGNSA. The CDR3 nucleotides read TGTGCCAGCAGCTTAGGGGACATCTATCAGCCCCAGCATTTT. Encoded protein: CASSLGDIYQPQHF.

The CDR3 region has the DNA TGTGCCTCCAGGCTGGGAGGCCTCTATAATTCACCCCTCCACTTT. Translating gives CASRLGGLYNSPLHF. The chain uses TRBV6-5 and TRBJ1-6; D is unclear. The V end lost 11 bases, the J end lost 3 bases, and 17 bases lay between the germline ends. The CDR3 extends over 15 amino acids. The germline V gene encodes CDR1 MNHEY and CDR2 SVGAGI.

The chain couples TRBV2 to TRBJ2-2, with 8 bases lining up with TRBD2. Per germline, CDR1 SNHLY and CDR2 FYNNEI. This CDR3 has 15 residues. Unmatched junction bases numbered 6, after V lost 5 bases and J lost 4 bases. In nucleotides, the CDR3 is TGTGCCAGCAGTAGGCGGGAGGCTAGCACCGGGGAGCTGTTTTTT. It is translated as CASSRREASTGELFF.

V usage is TRBV5-1 and J usage is TRBJ2-1; possible D gene TRBD2, 5 bases. Germline assignment: CDR1 SGHRS and CDR2 YFSETQ. V was cut by 8 bases and J by 6 bases, with 18 bases left in between. The CDR3 is 14 amino acids. The CDR3 region is CASRTSNGLNEQFF. The CDR3, as DNA: TGCGCCAGTCGGACTTCCAACGGACTCAATGAGCAGTTCTTC.

This sequence joins TRBV7-2 and TRBJ2-1; tentative D call: TRBD2 (7 bases). CDR1 and CDR2 (germline): SGHTA, FQGNSA. The V end lost 1 base, the J end lost 8 bases, and 15 bases lay between the germline ends. The CDR3 totals 15 residues. The CDR3 nucleotides read TGTGCCAGCAGCTTAGGCGGGAGACAGGTTGATGAGCAGTTCTTC. Protein sequence: CASSLGGRQVDEQFF.

V usage is TRBV5-1 and J usage is TRBJ2-1; 8 bases match TRBD2. Germline CDR1 is SGHRS and CDR2 is YFSETQ. The V segment lost 3 bases and the J segment 1 base; nucleotides outside the gene matches: 6. This CDR3 is built from 16 residues. This CDR3 reads CASSSSGSLSYNEQFF. The CDR3 nucleotides read TGCGCCAGCAGCTCCAGCGGGAGCCTTTCCTACAATGAGCAGTTCTTC.

A few counts support this clone. The genes are TRBV28 and TRBJ1-1; 7 bases fit TRBD1. Germline assignment: CDR1 MDHEN and CDR2 SYDVKM. The CDR3 sequence is 13 residues long. Trimming removed 6 bases from V and 6 bases from J; junction bases left unmatched: 7. CDR3 in DNA: TGTGCCAGCAGAGAACAGGGGTGGGCTGAAGCTTTCTTT. It is translated as CASREQGWAEAFF.

The V and J genes are TRBV10-3 and TRBJ2-1; the match to TRBD1 covers 11 bases. The V and J ends lost 6 bases and 10 bases, in that order; junction bases with no gene match: 5. Germline V gives CDR1 ENHRY, CDR2 SYGVKD. The CDR3 has 13 amino acids. Here the CDR3 DNA reads TGTGCCATCAGCGGACAGGGGGCGAGAGAGCAGTTCTTC. Encoded protein: CAISGQGAREQFF.

The J gene is TRBJ2-5, the V gene TRBV15, with D perhaps TRBD2 (7 bases). Trimming removed 7 bases from V and 1 base from J, with 19 bases in between. Germline CDR1 reads LNHNV; CDR2 reads YYDKDF (reference sequence). The CDR3 sequence is 16 residues long. This CDR3 is CATTQRGGGVQETQYF. DNA for the CDR3: TGTGCCACCACCCAGAGGGGGGGCGGGGTCCAAGAGACCCAGTACTTC.

The chain recombines TRBV10-1 with TRBJ2-3, with D unclear. CDR1 is WNHNN, CDR2 SYGVQD, per germline (reference sequence). The V end lost 8 bases, the J end lost 2 bases, and 11 bases lay between the germline ends. The CDR3 is made up of 13 amino acids. The CDR3 loop reads CASRASSTDTQYF. Written as DNA, the CDR3 is TGCGCCAGCCGAGCAAGTTCCACAGATACGCAGTATTTT.

This chain links TRBV5-1 with TRBJ2-1, with D possibly matching TRBD2 (6 bases). V was pared by 4 bases and J by 9 bases, with 8 bases between. Germline CDR1 SGHRS, CDR2 YFSETQ. The CDR3 sequence is 11 residues long. CDR3 DNA sequence: TGCGCCAGCAGCGGCGGGGTTGAGCAGTTCTTC. Protein sequence: CASSGGVEQFF.

On this clone itself: A read error may produce the germline difference seen at one junction end. This chain links TRBV5-5 with TRBJ1-3, with D uncertain. The CDR3 spans 11 residues. Germline loops: CDR1 SGHKS, CDR2 YYEKEE (reference sequence). CDR3 in amino acids: CPLSSGNTIYF. DNA for the CDR3: TGCCCACTTTCCTCTGGAAACACCATATATTTT.

This clone was picked up one time. J is TRBJ1-1 and V is TRBV6-5; 9 positions agree with TRBD1. Germline loops: CDR1 MNHEY, CDR2 SVGAGI. J gave up 1 base and V 4 bases, and 4 bases lay outside the gene matches. The CDR3 spans 15 residues. CDR3 sequence (DNA): TGTGCCAGCAGTTCTACGACAGGGGGGAACACTGAAGCTTTCTTT. Residues: CASSSTTGGNTEAFF.

The chain links TRBV5-8 to TRBJ2-3; 9 nucleotides line up with TRBD1. With V trimmed by 0 bases and J by 3 bases, 2 bases remained unmatched. The CDR3 has 15 residues. Germline V gene lookup returns CDR1 SGHTS and CDR2 YDEGEE. CDR3 residues: CASSLGDRVTDTQYF. CDR3 in DNA: TGTGCCAGCAGCTTGGGGGACAGGGTAACAGATACGCAGTATTTT.

This clone was seen once. The chain carries TRBV19 and TRBJ1-5, with a possible D match to TRBD1 (6 bases). CDR1 is LNHDA and CDR2 is SQIVND in the germline V gene (reference sequence). Trimming shortened V by 5 bases and J by 4 bases, and 12 bases separated the two germline ends. This CDR3 has 14 residues. CDR3 nucleotide sequence: TGTGCCAGTAGTTTATGGGACACTAATCAGCCCCAGCATTTT. This sequence encodes CASSLWDTNQPQHF.

The chain uses TRBV12-3 or TRBV12-4 and TRBJ2-5; D is undetermined. Trimming left V 3 bases short and J 1 base short, with 6 bases between. The CDR3 is made up of 13 amino acids. CDR3 loop: CASSFRIQETQYF. Written as DNA, the CDR3 is TGTGCCAGCAGTTTCAGGATCCAAGAGACCCAGTACTTC.

V is TRBV5-4 and J is TRBJ2-3; 8 nucleotides match TRBD1. The germline V gene encodes CDR1 SGHNT and CDR2 YYREEE (reference sequence). This CDR3 spans 16 amino acids. The V gene end was trimmed by 1 base and the J gene end by 1 base; junction bases not matched to a gene: 5. DNA for the CDR3: TGTGCCAGCAGCTTGTTTGCAGGGGGCGGCACAGATACGCAGTATTTT. Protein sequence: CASSLFAGGGTDTQYF. The full variable domain, completed using reference TRBV5-4 and TRBJ2-3, is ETGVTQSPTHLIKTRGQQVTLRCSSQSGHNTVSWYQQALGQGPQFIFQYYREEENGRGNFPPRFSGLQFPNYSSELNVNALELDDSALYLCASSLFAGGGTDTQYFGPGTRLTVL.

This chain uses TRBV5-1 with TRBJ1-2, with D possibly TRBD1 on 6 matching bases. This CDR3 contains 13 residues. Germline values: CDR1 SGHRS, CDR2 YFSETQ. The V end lost 1 base, the J end lost 6 bases, and 10 bases lay between the germline ends. The CDR3 sequence is CASSLTGRDGYTF. The CDR3 nucleotides read TGCGCCAGCAGCTTGACAGGGCGGGATGGCTACACCTTC.

V gene TRBV5-1 combines with J gene TRBJ1-2, with TRBD1 matching 11 bases. V shed 4 bases and J 3 bases; nucleotides not matched to a gene: 2. Germline assignment: CDR1 SGHRS and CDR2 YFSETQ. There are 14 residues in the CDR3. CDR3 DNA: TGCGCCAGCAGCGCGGGACAGGGGGACTATGGCTACACCTTC. Residues: CASSAGQGDYGYTF.

The CDR3 nucleotides read TGTGCCACCCGAGCGGTCTCCTACAATGAGCAGTTCTTC. Its protein product is CATRAVSYNEQFF. V usage is TRBV7-9 and J usage is TRBJ2-1, with D perhaps matching TRBD2 (5 bases). The CDR3 is made up of 13 amino acids. Trimming removed 10 bases at V and 0 bases at J, with 10 bases between. CDR1 is SEHNR, CDR2 FQNEAQ, per germline (reference sequence). Drawing the rest from reference TRBV7-9 and TRBJ2-1, the complete variable domain is DTGVSQNPRHKITKRGQNVTFRCDPISEHNRLYWYRQTLGQGPEFLTYFQNEAQLEKSRLLSDRFSAERPKGSFSTLEIQRTEQGDSAMYLCATRAVSYNEQFFGPGTRLTVL.

This clone occurred a few times. The gene calls are TRBV2 and TRBJ2-1; D ambiguous. Germline lookup yields CDR1 SNHLY and CDR2 FYNNEI. V gave up 4 bases and J gave up 8 bases, with 6 bases separating them. There are 11 residues in the CDR3. In DNA, the CDR3 is TGTGCCAGCAGTGCAAATTATGAGCAGTTCTTC. This encodes CASSANYEQFF. Combining the CDR3 with reference TRBV2 and TRBJ2-1 gives the whole variable domain EPEVTQTPSHQVTQMGQEVILRCVPISNHLYFYWYRQILGQKVEFLVSFYNNEISEKSEIFDDQFSVERPDGSNFTLKIRSTKLEDSAMYFCASSANYEQFFGPGTRLTVL.

This clone was detected once. The chain couples TRBV5-5 to TRBJ2-7; 8 bases line up with TRBD2. The germline gives CDR1 SGHKS, CDR2 YYEKEE (reference sequence). J lost 3 bases, V lost 6 bases, and 8 bases had no gene match. The CDR3 extends over 14 amino acids. DNA for the CDR3: TGTGCCAGCAACCGCGGGGGGATGGGCTACGAGCAGTACTTC. Translated, it gives CASNRGGMGYEQYF.

The chain uses TRBV7-9 and TRBJ2-2; 10 positions match TRBD2. Germline assignment: CDR1 SEHNR and CDR2 FQNEAQ (reference sequence). After removal of 5 bases from V and 7 bases from J, the junction contained 7 bases not matched to a gene. This CDR3 has 15 amino acids. The CDR3 spells CASSTLAGGGGELFF. DNA of the CDR3: TGTGCCAGCAGCACCTTAGCGGGAGGCGGCGGGGAGCTGTTTTTT.

This chain links TRBV12-3 or TRBV12-4 with TRBJ1-1; D gene ambiguous. This CDR3 is built from 12 residues. V shed 3 bases and J shed 3 bases, with 5 bases lying between them. This CDR3 reads CASSFSDTEAFF. The CDR3 coding sequence is TGTGCCAGCAGTTTTTCGGACACTGAAGCTTTCTTT.

The chain links TRBV28 to TRBJ2-7, with TRBD1 identical over 10 bases. V lost 2 bases to trimming and J lost 2 bases; unmatched junction nucleotides: 6. There are 16 residues in the CDR3. CDR1 MDHEN and CDR2 SYDVKM come from the germline V gene. The CDR3 nucleotides are TGTGCCAGCAGTTTAGAGGGGACAGGGGTCCCCTACGAGCAGTACTTC. This codes for CASSLEGTGVPYEQYF.

The V and J genes are TRBV12-3 or TRBV12-4 and TRBJ2-7, with no clear D. V was trimmed by 6 bases and J by 1 base, leaving 10 bases between them. This CDR3 is built from 13 residues. Here the CDR3 DNA reads TGTGCCAGCAGACACCCTTCGTCCTACGAGCAGTACTTC. Protein product: CASRHPSSYEQYF.

Remarks on this clone: Given the absence of the conserved phenylalanine or tryptophan at the CDR3 end, a read error is likely. It is unclear where the CDR3 begins or ends on the DNA, so no DNA is shown, and the CDR3 is as TCRdb lists it. This chain joins TRBV6-1 and TRBJ2-3; no DNA check was done on the table's D call, TRBD1. The CDR3 length equals 14 residues, ends included. Germline loops: CDR1 MNHNS, CDR2 SASEGT. The CDR3 sequence: CASSELIRDSLLRI.

The chain has TRBV5-4 and TRBJ2-5, with D possibly TRBD2 on 6 matching bases. The ends were cut back, 2 bases at V and 4 bases at J, with 12 bases in the middle. Germline lookup yields CDR1 SGHNT and CDR2 YYREEE (reference sequence). The CDR3 is 14 amino acids. CDR3 nucleotides: TGTGCCAGCAGCTTAGGGTCGCGGGGAGAGACCCAGTACTTC. Encoded protein: CASSLGSRGETQYF.

DNA for the CDR3: TGTGCCAGCAGTATTCAGGGGCGAACTAATGAAAAACTGTTTTTT. Translated, it gives CASSIQGRTNEKLFF. The chain links TRBV28 to TRBJ1-4; tentatively, D is TRBD1 (6 bases). Trimming stripped 5 bases from V and 1 base from J, with 11 bases between. CDR1 MDHEN and CDR2 SYDVKM come from the germline V gene. The CDR3 spans 15 residues. Using reference TRBV28 and TRBJ1-4 for the parts outside the CDR3, the full variable domain is DVKVTQSSRYLVKRTGEKVFLECVQDMDHENMFWYRQDPGLGLRLIYFSYDVKMKEKGDIPEGYSVSREKKERFSLILESASTNQTSMYLCASSIQGRTNEKLFFGSGTQLSVL.

The chain carries TRBV11-3 and TRBJ2-2; D call uncertain. Per germline, CDR1 SGHNT and CDR2 YENEEA. The germline V and J ends were trimmed by 3 bases and 2 bases, with 7 bases remaining between them. The CDR3 is 14 amino acids. CDR3 DNA sequence: TGTGCCAGCAGCTTTAGTGGTAACACCGGGGAGCTGTTTTTT. Translated, it gives CASSFSGNTGELFF.